The 28 T cell receptor beta chains in this list originate from one sample, sequenced in a study of radiation and T cells in renal cell carcinoma. Clones were sequenced by immunoSEQ multiplex PCR, and TCRdb holds only the in-frame ones, with some missing. The sample includes about 95,000 clones, about 88% of them seen just once. Noted time point: baseline pretreatment blood. Treatment specified: 15 Gy SBRT to primary tumor, nephrectomy 4 weeks later. The sequences come from blood, collected from a patient whose treatment included radiotherapy and nephrectomy. The receptors shown here come from a man aged 50 or older with renal cell carcinoma.

This chain connects TRBV5-1 to TRBJ2-3; 7 bases agree with TRBD1. V was clipped by 0 bases and J by 5 bases; unmatched bases: 6. The germline V gene has CDR1 SGHRS and CDR2 YFSETQ. The length of the CDR3 is 15 residues. In DNA form, the CDR3 reads TGCGCCAGCAGCTTGGTTCAGGGGGTGGAAGATACGCAGTATTTT. It is translated as CASSLVQGVEDTQYF.

The V gene is TRBV10-3, the J gene TRBJ2-3, with 10 bases aligning to TRBD1. The V segment lost 10 bases and the J segment 6 bases; nucleotides outside the gene matches: 7. Germline V gene lookup returns CDR1 ENHRY and CDR2 SYGVKD. This CDR3 has 13 residues. The CDR3 sequence: CANGQGGFDTQYF. CDR3 coding DNA: TGTGCCAACGGACAGGGGGGATTTGATACGCAGTATTTT.

The table lists this clone with a few counts. The rearrangement links TRBV30 to TRBJ1-5, with D possibly matching TRBD1 (6 bases). This CDR3 contains 13 residues. Germline V gene lookup returns CDR1 GTSNPN and CDR2 SVGIG (reference sequence). With 2 bases removed from V and 6 bases from J, the gap between germline ends came to 11 bases. DNA for the CDR3: TGTGCCTGGAGTATACAGGGAGGTCAGCCCCAGCATTTT. Translation gives CAWSIQGGQPQHF.

The chain has TRBV6-1 and TRBJ1-4; D is ambiguous. The CDR3 has 13 residues. Trimming left V 7 bases short and J 7 bases short, with 13 bases between. Germline CDR1 reads MNHNS; CDR2 reads SASEGT. As DNA, the CDR3 is TGTGCCAGCACTCGTCAGGAGAGTGAAAAACTGTTTTTT. Its translation is CASTRQESEKLFF.

The V gene is TRBV4-1, the J gene TRBJ1-2, with D possibly being TRBD1 (6 bases). Germline V gives CDR1 MGHRA, CDR2 YSYEKL. CDR3 length: 17 residues. V was cut by 4 bases and J by 5 bases, with 23 bases left in between. CDR3 sequence: CASSPPPAGDSAYGYTF. Written as DNA, the CDR3 is TGCGCCAGCAGCCCGCCCCCGGCAGGGGATTCTGCGTATGGCTACACCTTC.

The chain employs TRBV29-1 and TRBJ2-5, with a tentative D call TRBD1 (5 bases). CDR3 size: 12 residues. Germline V CDR1 and CDR2: SQVTM, ANQGSEA. The V end was cut by 7 bases, the J end by 7 bases, with 16 bases between. The DNA for the CDR3 is TGCAGCGGCCGACTGCACCAGGGGACCCAGTACTTC. It codes for CSGRLHQGTQYF.

The CDR3 DNA sequence: TGTGCCGGTCATCTAGCGGATGGCACAGATACGCAGTATTTT. Its protein product is CAGHLADGTDTQYF. The chain links TRBV6-1 to TRBJ2-3; 7 bases match TRBD2. The junction had 9 bases not matched to a gene; V was cut back by 11 bases and J by 1 base. The germline gives CDR1 MNHNS, CDR2 SASEGT. The length of the CDR3 is 14 residues.

The chain employs TRBV21-1 and TRBJ1-6. TRBV21-1 is noted as a pseudogene. The CDR3 covers 19 residues. The CDR3 sequence is CASSKTVREDREFNSPLHF. Here the CDR3 DNA reads TGTGCCAGCAGCAAAACAGTTAGAGAGGACCGAGAGTTTAATTCACCCCTCCACTTT.

About this clone: This sample also contains other DNA sequences that code for the same CDR3. This rearrangement joins TRBV9 to TRBJ2-6, with D perhaps matching TRBD1 (6 bases). The CDR3 has 18 residues. Trimming left V 0 bases short and J 1 base short, with 14 bases between. Germline values: CDR1 SGDLS, CDR2 YYNGEE. The CDR3 DNA is TGTGCCAGCAGCGTAGTGAGTGGACAGAGTTCTGGGGCCAACGTCCTGACTTTC. As protein: CASSVVSGQSSGANVLTF.

This clone is a singleton in its sample. The chain links TRBV4-1 to TRBJ2-5, with TRBD1 identical over 10 bases. V was clipped by 4 bases and J by 5 bases; unmatched bases: 10. Germline values: CDR1 MGHRA, CDR2 YSYEKL. The CDR3 is made up of 16 amino acids. This chain's CDR3 is CASSLTRDRGTETQYF. Written as DNA, the CDR3 is TGCGCCAGCAGCCTCACAAGGGACAGGGGTACGGAGACCCAGTACTTC.

The gene calls are TRBV9 and TRBJ2-1; D is uncertain. This CDR3 region has 14 residues. V lost 1 base and J lost 6, with 11 bases in between. Germline CDR1 and CDR2: SGDLS and YYNGEE. The DNA for the CDR3 is TGTGCCAGCAGCGTAAGCAGTTTCAGCAATGAGCAGTTCTTC. Its protein product is CASSVSSFSNEQFF.

V is TRBV7-9 and J is TRBJ2-3; D not certain. The germline V and J ends were trimmed by 8 bases and 2 bases, with 11 bases remaining between them. The germline gives CDR1 SEHNR, CDR2 FQNEAQ (reference sequence). The CDR3 covers 13 residues. CDR3 residues: CASGQADTDTQYF. The CDR3 DNA sequence: TGTGCCAGCGGGCAGGCGGACACAGATACGCAGTATTTT.

The chain combines TRBV5-1 with TRBJ2-7; 11 nucleotides agree with TRBD2. V lost 0 bases, J lost 4 bases, and 12 bases stayed unmatched. The germline V gene encodes CDR1 SGHRS and CDR2 YFSETQ. The CDR3 extends over 18 amino acids. CDR3 in DNA: TGCGCCAGCAGCTTGGGATCCGGGACTAGCGGAAAGGGGTACGAGCAGTACTTC. Translated: CASSLGSGTSGKGYEQYF.

The V call is TRBV23-1, the J call TRBJ2-7, with D possibly being TRBD1 (5 bases). TRBV23-1 is an ORF for which the function is uncertain. V lost 0 bases, J lost 3 bases, and 18 bases lay in between. CDR3 length: 17 residues. CDR3 loop: CASSQSIGRQPDYEQYF. In DNA, the CDR3 is TGCGCCAGCAGTCAATCGATCGGTCGACAGCCGGACTACGAGCAGTACTTC.

The chain links TRBV15 to TRBJ2-7; D may be TRBD2 (5 bases). This CDR3 region has 15 residues. The germline gives CDR1 LNHNV, CDR2 YYDKDF (reference sequence). Trimming cost V 0 bases and J 0 bases, with 9 bases left between them. The CDR3 loop reads CATSRESRDSYEQYF. In nucleotides, the CDR3 is TGTGCCACCAGCAGAGAGTCCCGGGACTCCTACGAGCAGTACTTC.

This rearrangement joins TRBV4-2 to TRBJ2-1; no definite D call. Per the germline V gene, CDR1 is LGHNA and CDR2 is YNFKEQ. The germline V and J ends were trimmed by 0 bases and 1 base, with 4 bases remaining between them. CDR3 length equals 14 residues. CDR3 residues: CASSQEGSYNEQFF. For the CDR3, the DNA is TGTGCCAGCAGCCAAGAAGGTTCCTACAATGAGCAGTTCTTC.

The chain employs TRBV19 and TRBJ2-1, with D perhaps TRBD1 (7 bases). V lost 5 bases to trimming and J lost 0 bases, with 14 bases between them. Germline V gene sequence: CDR1 LNHDA, CDR2 SQIVND (reference sequence). This CDR3 comprises 16 residues. The chain's CDR3 is CASSAGTDLSYNEQFF. The CDR3 DNA follows: TGTGCCAGTAGTGCGGGGACAGACCTCTCCTACAATGAGCAGTTCTTC.

The rearrangement uses TRBV5-8 and TRBJ1-6; D gene uncertain. The germline gives CDR1 SGHTS, CDR2 YDEGEE. The CDR3 spans 17 residues. Trimming removed 2 bases at V and 1 base at J, with 13 bases between. CDR3: CASSFTDLGSYNSPLHF. As DNA, the CDR3 is TGTGCCAGCAGCTTTACAGATCTTGGGTCCTATAATTCACCCCTCCACTTT.

The rearrangement uses TRBV28 and TRBJ1-3; D remains ambiguous. V shed 3 bases and J shed 0 bases, with 9 bases lying between them. The germline gives CDR1 MDHEN, CDR2 SYDVKM. The CDR3 is 15 amino acids. Here the CDR3 DNA reads TGTGCCAGCAGTTTTTTCCCCGGCTCTGGAAACACCATATATTTT. Amino acids: CASSFFPGSGNTIYF.

The genes are TRBV5-1 and TRBJ2-2, with 10 bases lining up with TRBD1. Germline loops: CDR1 SGHRS, CDR2 YFSETQ. This CDR3 comprises 16 residues. V dropped 5 bases and J dropped 1; count of bases not matched to a gene: 5. Here the CDR3 DNA reads TGCGCCAGCAGGACCGGGACAGGGGTGAACACCGGGGAGCTGTTTTTT. Translated, it gives CASRTGTGVNTGELFF. Complete variable domain (other parts from reference TRBV5-1 and TRBJ2-2): KAGVTQTPRYLIKTRGQQVTLSCSPISGHRSVSWYQQTPGQGLQFLFEYFSETQRNKGNFPGRFSGRQFSNSRSEMNVSTLELGDSALYLCASRTGTGVNTGELFFGEGSRLTVL.

This clone was picked up one time. This sequence joins TRBV7-9 and TRBJ2-6; D gene unclear. CDR1 and CDR2 from the germline V gene are SEHNR and FQNEAQ (reference sequence). The V gene lost 4 bases and the J gene lost 0 bases, with 7 bases spanning the gap. CDR3 length: 15 residues. CDR3 nucleotides: TGTGCCAGCAGCTATTCCGACTCTGGGGCCAACGTCCTGACTTTC. Translated, it gives CASSYSDSGANVLTF.

The genes are TRBV9 and TRBJ1-3; tentative D call: TRBD1 (6 bases). The CDR3 length is 14 residues. The germline V gene has CDR1 SGDLS and CDR2 YYNGEE. The ends were cut back, 3 bases at V and 9 bases at J, with 16 bases in the middle. The CDR3 region is CASSAEGGAGTIYF. Here the CDR3 DNA reads TGTGCCAGCAGCGCCGAGGGGGGGGCGGGCACCATATATTTT.

This clone was seen a few times. V usage is TRBV5-1 and J usage is TRBJ1-1; D gene ambiguous. V lost 5 bases and J 4 bases, leaving 12 bases between the germline ends. Germline V lookup: CDR1 SGHRS, CDR2 YFSETQ. CDR3 length: 13 residues. The CDR3 loop is CASRIQSGTEAFF. DNA of the CDR3: TGCGCCAGCAGGATACAGTCAGGCACTGAAGCTTTCTTT.

CDR3 DNA sequence: TGTGCCAGCAGTGAGGGTGCCGCCTCAGATACGCAGTATTTT. Translation gives CASSEGAASDTQYF. The rearrangement links TRBV6-4 to TRBJ2-3; no reliable D call. Trimming shortened V by 3 bases and J by 4 bases, and 11 bases separated the two germline ends. Germline CDR1 is MRHNA and CDR2 is SNTAGT. There are 14 residues in the CDR3.

This chain joins TRBV7-9 and TRBJ1-4; 9 bases agree with TRBD1. Germline V gene sequence: CDR1 SEHNR, CDR2 FQNEAQ (reference sequence). The junction had 10 bases not matched to a gene; V was cut back by 5 bases and J by 0 bases. CDR3 length: 18 residues. CDR3 bases: TGTGCCAGCAGCCTCGGACAGGGGCGGGGTGCAACTAATGAAAAACTGTTTTTT. Protein: CASSLGQGRGATNEKLFF.

This chain uses TRBV12-1 with TRBJ1-4; the tabulated D call, TRBD1, remains unverified against the DNA. TRBV12-1 is a recognized pseudogene. The CDR3 extends over 17 amino acids. DNA for the CDR3: TGTGCCAGCAGCGAGGGGGACGGCCATCCGCCCAAAGGGGAACTGTTTTTT. Translation gives CASSEGDGHPPKGELFF.

The rearrangement links TRBV6-5 to TRBJ2-3, with TRBD2 as a possible D gene (5 bases). Germline V gene sequence: CDR1 MNHEY, CDR2 SVGAGI. This CDR3 contains 13 residues. V was shortened by 6 bases and J by 0 bases, with 7 bases between the two germline ends. This CDR3 is CASSPGSTDTQYF. CDR3 nucleotides: TGTGCCAGCAGCCCGGGAAGCACAGATACGCAGTATTTT.

The J gene is TRBJ2-3, the V gene TRBV9; the D call may be TRBD1 or TRBD2 (6 bases each). Germline CDR1 reads SGDLS; CDR2 reads YYNGEE. Trimming pared 3 bases from V and 5 bases from J, leaving 16 bases between. This CDR3 region has 15 residues. CDR3 sequence (DNA): TGTGCCAGCAGCGATTGGGGGGCGCGGGAAGATACGCAGTATTTT. This sequence encodes CASSDWGAREDTQYF.